This T cell receptor beta chain was sequenced for a study of T cell responses to AZD1222 COVID-19 vaccine. The germline CDR1 and CDR2 sequences are GTSNPN and SVGIG (reference sequence). The CDR3 has 14 residues. After removal of 7 bases from V and 0 bases from J, the junction contained 6 bases not matched to a gene. The repertoire was sequenced with immunoSEQ multiplex PCR; TCRdb's copy has only in-frame clones and lacks some. The table for this sample gives over 120,000 clones. With respect to this clone: Its antigen is undetermined.

Findings and caveats of the study: Clonal diversity was possibly underestimated, and the donors were mostly white British, with more females.

This chain links TRBV30 with TRBJ2-1, with 7 nucleotides matching TRBD1. The source is an adult in good health. Sequencing was carried out using peripheral blood. The CDR3 loop is CASKTGSSYNEQFF. In nucleotides, the CDR3 is TGTGCCTCGAAGACAGGGAGCTCCTACAATGAGCAGTTCTTC.